The sequence of this T cell receptor (beta chain) was determined in a study of shared clonotypes between healthy human individuals. This CDR3 contains 13 residues. Trimming stripped 0 bases from V and 11 bases from J, with 14 bases between. Germline CDR1 reads SGDLS; CDR2 reads YYNGEE. The sample holds one count of this clone. TCRdb keeps only in-frame clones here, not all; method: immunoSEQ multiplex PCR. In the table there are 2 million to 2.5 million clones, roughly 93% of which are singletons. The V call is TRBV9, the J call TRBJ1-1; the D gene is possibly TRBD1 (5 bases). Sequenced sample: naive CD4+ T cells from PBMCs. Stated subset: CD45RA+ positively selected. The TCR comes from a man aged 18 to 30 in good health. Some clones in this sample may be carry-over from other donors' samples. This CDR3 is CASSVADSSKAFF. CDR3 DNA: TGTGCCAGCAGCGTAGCTGACAGCTCTAAGGCTTTCTTT.